A selection of T cell receptor beta chains follows, all from one sample in a study of OX40 agonist ivuxolimab in advanced cancers. Using immunoSEQ multiplex PCR, the repertoire was profiled, and TCRdb retains in-frame clones only, with some absent. The data hold about 100,000 clones, with around 90% observed a single time. The specimen comprised CD4+ or CD8+ T cells sorted from blood, sampled in a trial of the OX40 agonist ivuxolimab. Source of these receptors: an adult with an advanced solid tumor such as melanoma, head and neck, liver or kidney cancer. The CDR3 runs from the conserved cysteine through the conserved F or W. Fields, in order: D gene, J gene, clone size, V gene, CDR3 protein, CDR3 DNA. D genes are given only for firm matches. Clone size is given for some rows only: seen once, a few or many times, or a class if the clone is expanded.

d_gene: .; j_gene: TRBJ2-1; abundance: .; v_gene: TRBV9; CDR3aa: CASSVVSQGYNEQFF; CDR3nt: TGTGCCAGCAGCGTAGTGTCTCAGGGCTACAATGAGCAGTTCTTC
d_gene: .; j_gene: TRBJ2-7; abundance: .; v_gene: TRBV7-2; CDR3aa: CASSPGPNPSYEQYF; CDR3nt: TGTGCCAGCAGCCCGGGACCAAACCCGTCCTACGAGCAGTACTTC
d_gene: .; j_gene: TRBJ1-1; abundance: .; v_gene: TRBV2; CDR3aa: CASKGGNTEAFF; CDR3nt: TGTGCCAGCAAGGGCGGGAACACTGAAGCTTTCTTT
d_gene: .; j_gene: TRBJ2-7; abundance: .; v_gene: TRBV28; CDR3aa: CASSFPGPSYEQYF; CDR3nt: TGTGCCAGCAGTTTCCCAGGTCCCTCCTACGAGCAGTACTTC
d_gene: TRBD2; j_gene: TRBJ2-1; abundance: .; v_gene: TRBV19; CDR3aa: CASTTSGRSYNEQFF; CDR3nt: TGTGCCAGTACTACTAGCGGGAGGTCCTACAATGAGCAGTTCTTC
d_gene: TRBD2; j_gene: TRBJ2-7; abundance: .; v_gene: TRBV5-4; CDR3aa: CASSLVLVASGPYEQYF; CDR3nt: TGTGCCAGCAGCTTGGTTTTGGTGGCTAGCGGACCCTACGAGCAGTACTTC
d_gene: TRBD2; j_gene: TRBJ2-7; abundance: .; v_gene: TRBV7-2; CDR3aa: CASTLKAGGPHEQYF; CDR3nt: TGTGCCAGCACCCTCAAAGCGGGAGGGCCCCACGAGCAGTACTTC
d_gene: .; j_gene: TRBJ1-5; abundance: .; v_gene: TRBV6-6; CDR3aa: CASSYSGVGNQPQHF; CDR3nt: TGTGCCAGCAGTTACTCAGGAGTGGGAAATCAGCCCCAGCATTTT
d_gene: .; j_gene: TRBJ2-5; abundance: .; v_gene: TRBV14; CDR3aa: CASSHSGAQYF; CDR3nt: TGTGCCAGCAGCCATTCCGGGGCCCAGTACTTC
d_gene: TRBD1; j_gene: TRBJ1-2; abundance: .; v_gene: TRBV5-1; CDR3aa: CASGTGALNYGYTF; CDR3nt: TGCGCCAGCGGGACAGGAGCCCTCAACTATGGCTACACCTTC
d_gene: TRBD2; j_gene: TRBJ2-1; abundance: .; v_gene: TRBV2; CDR3aa: CASSETSGRGYNEQFF; CDR3nt: TGTGCCAGCAGTGAAACTAGCGGGAGGGGTTACAATGAGCAGTTCTTC
d_gene: .; j_gene: TRBJ2-1; abundance: .; v_gene: TRBV9; CDR3aa: CASSRDPLVTEQFF; CDR3nt: TGTGCCAGCAGCCGGGACCCCTTAGTCACTGAGCAGTTCTTC
d_gene: .; j_gene: TRBJ2-3; abundance: .; v_gene: TRBV4-3; CDR3aa: CASSQDRAGPTDTQYF; CDR3nt: TGCGCCAGCAGCCAAGATCGGGCAGGGCCCACAGATACGCAGTATTTT
d_gene: .; j_gene: TRBJ2-3; abundance: .; v_gene: TRBV7-2; CDR3aa: CASSLVWGQSTDTQYF; CDR3nt: TGTGCCAGCAGCTTAGTCTGGGGTCAAAGCACAGATACGCAGTATTTT
d_gene: .; j_gene: TRBJ1-2; abundance: .; v_gene: TRBV11-2; CDR3aa: CASSRDGGRGGYTF; CDR3nt: TGTGCCAGCAGCAGGGACGGAGGGCGGGGTGGCTACACCTTC
d_gene: TRBD1; j_gene: TRBJ2-2; abundance: .; v_gene: TRBV7-2; CDR3aa: CASRGQGNTGELFF; CDR3nt: TGTGCCAGCAGGGGACAGGGGAACACCGGGGAGCTGTTTTTT
d_gene: .; j_gene: TRBJ1-1; abundance: .; v_gene: TRBV2; CDR3aa: CASSRGSWTEAFF; CDR3nt: TGTGCCAGCAGCCGAGGAAGTTGGACTGAAGCTTTCTTT
d_gene: .; j_gene: TRBJ2-3; abundance: .; v_gene: TRBV5-1; CDR3aa: CASSLVGDTQYF; CDR3nt: TGCGCCAGCAGCTTAGTAGGAGATACGCAGTATTTT
d_gene: .; j_gene: TRBJ1-5; abundance: .; v_gene: TRBV19; CDR3aa: CASSMGPGAGGQPQHF; CDR3nt: TGTGCCAGTAGTATGGGACCAGGGGCGGGAGGACAGCCCCAGCATTTT
d_gene: .; j_gene: TRBJ2-1; abundance: .; v_gene: TRBV7-2; CDR3aa: CASSSQGRGTYNEQFF; CDR3nt: TGTGCCAGCAGCTCCCAAGGAAGGGGCACCTACAATGAGCAGTTCTTC
d_gene: TRBD2; j_gene: TRBJ2-5; abundance: .; v_gene: TRBV7-3; CDR3aa: CASSLNPSGGGQETQYF; CDR3nt: TGTGCCAGCAGCTTGAACCCTAGCGGGGGAGGGCAAGAGACCCAGTACTTC
d_gene: .; j_gene: TRBJ2-5; abundance: .; v_gene: TRBV7-2; CDR3aa: CASSLGGIGETQYF; CDR3nt: TGTGCCAGCAGCTTAGGGGGTATAGGAGAGACCCAGTACTTC
d_gene: .; j_gene: TRBJ1-1; abundance: .; v_gene: TRBV2; CDR3aa: CASIKGPVPVNTEAFF; CDR3nt: TGTGCCAGCATAAAGGGGCCAGTCCCCGTGAACACTGAAGCTTTCTTT
d_gene: TRBD1; j_gene: TRBJ2-7; abundance: .; v_gene: TRBV13; CDR3aa: CASSRGQYEQYF; CDR3nt: TGTGCCAGCAGCCGGGGACAGTACGAGCAGTACTTC
d_gene: .; j_gene: TRBJ1-1; abundance: few; v_gene: TRBV7-3; CDR3aa: CASSLTYGTEAFF; CDR3nt: TGTGCCAGCAGCTTAACTTATGGCACTGAAGCTTTCTTT
d_gene: TRBD1; j_gene: TRBJ1-5; abundance: .; v_gene: TRBV2; CDR3aa: CASSEDRAGNQPQHF; CDR3nt: TGTGCCAGTAGCGAGGACAGGGCTGGCAATCAGCCCCAGCATTTT
d_gene: .; j_gene: TRBJ1-2; abundance: .; v_gene: TRBV6-5; CDR3aa: CASMGSNYGYTF; CDR3nt: TGTGCCAGCATGGGTAGCAACTATGGCTACACCTTC
d_gene: TRBD2; j_gene: TRBJ2-1; abundance: once; v_gene: TRBV11-3; CDR3aa: CASSSGLAGSSYNEQFF; CDR3nt: TGTGCCAGCAGCTCCGGCCTAGCGGGATCGTCCTACAATGAGCAGTTCTTC
d_gene: TRBD1; j_gene: TRBJ1-1; abundance: .; v_gene: TRBV27; CDR3aa: CASSRATGYTEAFF; CDR3nt: TGTGCCAGCAGTAGAGCGACAGGGTACACTGAAGCTTTCTTT
d_gene: TRBD2; j_gene: TRBJ2-4; abundance: .; v_gene: TRBV19; CDR3aa: CASSGWGLAGSLAKNIQYF; CDR3nt: TGTGCCAGTAGTGGTTGGGGACTAGCGGGGAGTTTAGCCAAAAACATTCAGTACTTC
d_gene: .; j_gene: TRBJ1-2; abundance: .; v_gene: TRBV27; CDR3aa: CASSLRGDYGYTF; CDR3nt: TGTGCCAGCAGTTTACGGGGGGACTATGGCTACACCTTC
d_gene: .; j_gene: TRBJ1-1; abundance: .; v_gene: TRBV7-2; CDR3aa: CASSSSMNTEAFF; CDR3nt: TGTGCCAGCAGCTCTTCGATGAACACTGAAGCTTTCTTT
d_gene: .; j_gene: TRBJ2-1; abundance: few; v_gene: TRBV6-4; CDR3aa: CASNRARDAYNEQFF; CDR3nt: TGTGCCAGCAACAGAGCCAGAGACGCCTACAATGAGCAGTTCTTC
d_gene: TRBD2; j_gene: TRBJ2-7; abundance: .; v_gene: TRBV15; CDR3aa: CATSRDSSGSYEQYF; CDR3nt: TGTGCCACCAGCAGAGATTCTAGCGGCTCCTACGAGCAGTACTTC
d_gene: .; j_gene: TRBJ2-1; abundance: .; v_gene: TRBV20-1; CDR3aa: CSARYNEQFF; CDR3nt: TGCAGTGCTCGCTATAATGAGCAGTTCTTC
d_gene: TRBD2; j_gene: TRBJ2-7; abundance: once; v_gene: TRBV19; CDR3aa: CASSIGGGPGEQYF; CDR3nt: TGTGCCAGTAGTATTGGGGGAGGGCCTGGCGAGCAGTACTTC
d_gene: .; j_gene: TRBJ2-4; abundance: .; v_gene: TRBV7-2; CDR3aa: CASSHVGTPGENIQYF; CDR3nt: TGTGCCAGCAGCCACGTAGGGACGCCCGGGGAAAACATTCAGTACTTC
d_gene: .; j_gene: TRBJ2-5; abundance: .; v_gene: TRBV4-3; CDR3aa: CASSQSKRETQYF; CDR3nt: TGCGCCAGCAGCCAAAGTAAAAGGGAGACCCAGTACTTC
d_gene: .; j_gene: TRBJ2-3; abundance: .; v_gene: TRBV7-3; CDR3aa: CASSLTGGHTDTQYF; CDR3nt: TGTGCCAGCAGCTTAACAGGGGGTCACACAGATACGCAGTATTTT
d_gene: .; j_gene: TRBJ1-1; abundance: .; v_gene: TRBV5-4; CDR3aa: CASSSTTKDTEAFF; CDR3nt: TGTGCCAGCAGCTCCACCACGAAAGACACTGAAGCTTTCTTT
d_gene: .; j_gene: TRBJ2-7; abundance: .; v_gene: TRBV5-6; CDR3aa: CASSLGNEAYEQYF; CDR3nt: TGTGCCAGCAGCTTAGGGAACGAGGCCTACGAGCAGTACTTC
d_gene: TRBD1; j_gene: TRBJ2-5; abundance: .; v_gene: TRBV19; CDR3aa: CASTGGRETQYF; CDR3nt: TGTGCCAGTACAGGGGGTAGGGAGACCCAGTACTTC
d_gene: .; j_gene: TRBJ2-7; abundance: .; v_gene: TRBV29-1; CDR3aa: CSVEVGGTSSGEQYF; CDR3nt: TGCAGCGTTGAAGTTGGCGGGACCTCCTCGGGAGAGCAGTACTTC
d_gene: .; j_gene: TRBJ1-5; abundance: .; v_gene: TRBV18; CDR3aa: CASSPTAGGGEPQHF; CDR3nt: TGTGCCAGCTCACCGACGGCCGGGGGCGGAGAGCCCCAGCATTTT
d_gene: .; j_gene: TRBJ2-6; abundance: .; v_gene: TRBV4-3; CDR3aa: CASSQDPTSSGANVLTF; CDR3nt: TGCGCCAGCAGCCAAGATCCAACGAGCTCTGGGGCCAACGTCCTGACTTTC
d_gene: .; j_gene: TRBJ2-5; abundance: .; v_gene: TRBV7-2; CDR3aa: CASRSSGLAETQYF; CDR3nt: TGTGCCAGCAGGTCAAGTGGGCTAGCCGAGACCCAGTACTTC
d_gene: TRBD2; j_gene: TRBJ2-5; abundance: .; v_gene: TRBV7-9; CDR3aa: CASTLAGGGETQYF; CDR3nt: TGTGCCAGCACCCTGGCGGGAGGGGGGGAGACCCAGTACTTC
d_gene: .; j_gene: TRBJ2-7; abundance: once; v_gene: TRBV7-9; CDR3aa: CASSLVGSSYEQYF; CDR3nt: TGTGCCAGCAGCTTAGTGGGTAGCTCCTACGAGCAGTACTTC